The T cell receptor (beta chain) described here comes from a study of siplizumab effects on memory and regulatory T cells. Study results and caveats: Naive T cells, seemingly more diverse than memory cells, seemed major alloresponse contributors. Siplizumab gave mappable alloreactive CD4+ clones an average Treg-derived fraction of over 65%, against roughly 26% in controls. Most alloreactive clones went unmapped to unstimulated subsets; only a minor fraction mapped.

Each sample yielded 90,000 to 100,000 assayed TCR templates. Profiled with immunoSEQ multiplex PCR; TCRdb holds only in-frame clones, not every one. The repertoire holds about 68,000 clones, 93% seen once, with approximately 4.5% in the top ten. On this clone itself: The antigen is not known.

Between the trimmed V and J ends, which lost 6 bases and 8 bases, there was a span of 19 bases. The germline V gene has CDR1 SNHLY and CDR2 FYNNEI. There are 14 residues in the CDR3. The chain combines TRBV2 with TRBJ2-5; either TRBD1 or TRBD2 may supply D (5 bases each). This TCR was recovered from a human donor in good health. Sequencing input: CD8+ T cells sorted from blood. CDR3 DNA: TGTGCCAGCAGGGGTTATGGTGGGGACCTAACCCAGTACTTC. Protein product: CASRGYGGDLTQYF.